This T cell receptor delta chain was sequenced in a study of gamma-delta chains in newborns, infants, children. TCRdb redid the clone calls on the reads with CATT. The sample yields 2,000 to 3,000 delta-chain clones, about 1% seen once. Looked up from germline, CDR1 is GEAIGNYY and CDR2 is EKD. J was trimmed by 0 bases and V by 0 bases; bases with no gene match: 9. There are 20 residues in the CDR3. Sequences were obtained from blood. The sequence came from a child who was a newborn, infant or young child, either healthy, febrile or measles-vaccinated (not recorded which). The chain carries TRDV2 and TRDJ3, with 8 bases aligning to TRDD3. The CDR3 nucleotides are TGTGCCTGTGACACCGTACTGGGGGCACTCAGCTCCTGGGACACCCGACAGATGTTTTTC. This gives the protein CACDTVLGALSSWDTRQMFF.